This T cell receptor (beta chain) stems from a study of CD8+CD57+ T cells in acquired aplastic anemia. As for the study in general: On average, sorted CD4+ and CD8+ cells gave 3.2 ug of DNA. General study points: About 29 sequences, all CD8+ CDR3, were shared between patients and controls. Patients versus controls showed no significant CD8+ Simpson's diversity difference.

Genomic DNA provided the template from which TCR beta VDJ and CDR3 profiles were obtained. TCRdb re-called the reads through MiXCR, storing one row per CDR3 protein. The table has around 250,000 distinct CDR3 sequences, 50% to 70% seen once. This clonotype was seen more than once but under ten times. What it binds is not known. The receptor comes from a human donor with severe aplastic anemia or a healthy control (not recorded which). The sequenced material came from sorted CD4+, CD8+, or CD8+CD57+ T cells (not recorded which) from PBMCs.

The CDR3 is CATSGYPNEQFF. CDR3 sequence (DNA): TGTGCCACCAGCGGATATCCCAATGAGCAGTTCTTC. The chain joins TRBV24-1 to TRBJ2-1; D call uncertain. With 7 bases removed from V and 6 bases from J, the gap between germline ends came to 9 bases. This CDR3 has 12 amino acids. The germline CDR1 and CDR2 sequences are KGHDR and SFDVKD.